The TCR beta chain described here comes from a study of T-cell memory formation after mild COVID-19. TCRdb re-called the 5' RACE reads with MiXCR, one entry per CDR3 protein. Seen here are 250,000 to 400,000 distinct CDR3 sequences, 14% observed once, and the top ten hold 21%. In regard to this clonotype: Its antigen remains unidentified.

General study results and limits: Contracting clones from day 15 to 85 had balanced CD4/CD8; later expanders favoured CD4+.

Trimming left V 4 bases short and J 3 bases short, with 7 bases between. The CDR3 sequence is 12 residues long. The V gene's germline CDR1 is DFQATT and CDR2 SNEGSKA (reference sequence). Sequenced sample: PBMCs or a T cell subset sorted from them (not recorded which). This clonotype originated in a man between 18 and 29 years old who had mild COVID-19 (a few samples of this study predate the infection). Cell type and time point are not known. The genes are TRBV20-1 and TRBJ1-5; D not certain. CDR3 loop: CSAKGPNQPQHF. The DNA of the CDR3 is TGCAGTGCTAAGGGCCCCAATCAGCCCCAGCATTTT.